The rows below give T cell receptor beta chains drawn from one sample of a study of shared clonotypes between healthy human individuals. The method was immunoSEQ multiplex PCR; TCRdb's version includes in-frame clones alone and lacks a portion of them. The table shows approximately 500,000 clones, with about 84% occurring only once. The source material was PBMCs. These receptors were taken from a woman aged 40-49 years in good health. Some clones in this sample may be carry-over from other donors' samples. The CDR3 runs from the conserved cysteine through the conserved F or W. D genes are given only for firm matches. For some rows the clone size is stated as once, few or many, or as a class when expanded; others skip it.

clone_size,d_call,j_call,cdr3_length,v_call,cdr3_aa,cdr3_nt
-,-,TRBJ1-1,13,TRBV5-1,CASSSDGYTEAFF,TGCGCCAGCAGCTCGGATGGATACACTGAAGCTTTCTTT
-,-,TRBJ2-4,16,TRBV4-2,CASSQEATLAKNIQYF,TGTGCCAGCAGCCAAGAAGCAACTCTAGCCAAAAACATTCAGTACTTC
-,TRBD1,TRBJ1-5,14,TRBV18,CASSTRQGWQPQHF,TGTGCCAGCTCAACGAGACAGGGGTGGCAGCCCCAGCATTTT
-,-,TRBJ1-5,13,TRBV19,CASNLDSNQPQHF,TGTGCCAGTAATTTAGACAGCAATCAGCCCCAGCATTTT
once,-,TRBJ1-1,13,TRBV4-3,CASSPGLETEAFF,TGCGCCAGCAGCCCGGGGTTGGAAACTGAAGCTTTCTTT
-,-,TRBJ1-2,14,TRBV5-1,CASSLRPTSGGYTF,TGCGCCAGCAGCTTGAGGCCGACATCAGGTGGCTACACCTTC
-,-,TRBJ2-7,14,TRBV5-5,CASSLRGRSVEQYF,TGTGCCAGCAGCCTACGGGGGAGATCGGTCGAGCAGTACTTC
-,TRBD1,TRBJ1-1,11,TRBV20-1,CSASPGQGAFF,TGCAGTGCTAGCCCCGGACAGGGAGCTTTCTTT
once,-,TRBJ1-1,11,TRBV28,CASSFAGRAFF,TGTGCCAGCAGTTTCGCAGGGCGGGCTTTCTTT
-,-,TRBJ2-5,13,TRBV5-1,CASSFGRQETQYF,TGCGCCAGCAGCTTTGGCAGGCAAGAGACCCAGTACTTC
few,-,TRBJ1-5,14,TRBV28,CASRSQGTAQPQHF,TGTGCCAGCAGGTCCCAGGGTACTGCGCAGCCCCAGCATTTT
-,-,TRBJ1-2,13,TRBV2,CASSTDRNYGYTF,TGTGCCAGCAGTACTGACAGGAACTATGGCTACACCTTC
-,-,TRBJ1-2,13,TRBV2,CASSVTGVYGYTF,TGTGCCAGCAGCGTTACAGGAGTCTATGGCTACACCTTC
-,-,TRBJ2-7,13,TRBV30,CAWSGGGLYEQYF,TGTGCCTGGAGCGGCGGAGGGCTATACGAGCAGTACTTC
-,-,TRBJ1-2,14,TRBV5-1,CASSVGDGHYGYTF,TGCGCCAGCAGCGTAGGGGACGGCCACTATGGCTACACCTTC
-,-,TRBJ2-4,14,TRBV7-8,CASSPRTAKNIQYF,TGTGCCAGCAGCCCAAGAACGGCCAAAAACATTCAGTACTTC
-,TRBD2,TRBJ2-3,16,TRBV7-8,CASSWRTSGAGDTQYF,TGTGCCAGCAGCTGGAGGACTAGCGGAGCAGGAGATACGCAGTATTTT
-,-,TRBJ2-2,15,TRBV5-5,CASSSSGAIAGELFF,TGTGCCAGCAGCTCATCAGGGGCTATTGCCGGGGAGCTGTTTTTT
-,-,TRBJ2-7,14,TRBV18,CASSTKDGPYEQYF,TGTGCCAGCTCAACTAAGGACGGACCGTACGAGCAGTACTTC
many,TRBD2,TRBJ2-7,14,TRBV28,CASTPSGAPYEQYF,TGTGCCAGCACCCCTAGCGGAGCTCCTTACGAGCAGTACTTC
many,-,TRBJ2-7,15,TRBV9,CASSPTPGQIYEQYF,TGTGCCAGCAGCCCCACCCCAGGCCAGATCTACGAGCAGTACTTC
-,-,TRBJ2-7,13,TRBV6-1,CASSMGHSYEQYF,TGTGCCAGCAGTATGGGACACTCCTACGAGCAGTACTTC
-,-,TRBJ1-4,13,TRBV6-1,CASRADPNEKLFF,TGTGCCAGCAGGGCGGACCCTAATGAAAAACTGTTTTTT
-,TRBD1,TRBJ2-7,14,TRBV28,CASSGTGRAYEQYF,TGTGCCAGCAGCGGGACAGGGAGAGCGTACGAGCAGTACTTC
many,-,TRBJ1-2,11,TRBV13,CASSLGYGYTF,TGTGCCAGCAGCTTAGGGTATGGCTACACCTTC
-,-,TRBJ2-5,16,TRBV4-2,CASSISRDSYQETQYF,TGTGCCAGCAGCATCTCCCGGGACTCCTACCAAGAGACCCAGTACTTC
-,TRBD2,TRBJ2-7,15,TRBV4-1,CASSWSSGSREEQYF,TGCGCCAGCAGCTGGTCTAGCGGGAGTCGTGAAGAGCAGTACTTC
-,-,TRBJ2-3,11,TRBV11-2,CASSREFPQYF,TGTGCCAGCAGCCGGGAGTTCCCGCAGTATTTT
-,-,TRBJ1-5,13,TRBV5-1,CASSLGLNQPQHF,TGCGCCAGCAGCTTGGGGTTAAATCAGCCCCAGCATTTT
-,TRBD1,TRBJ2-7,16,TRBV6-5,CASSYPVRQGPHEQYF,TGTGCCAGCAGTTACCCCGTCCGACAGGGGCCGCACGAGCAGTACTTC
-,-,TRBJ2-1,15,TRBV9,CASSPWDRLGHEQFF,TGTGCCAGCAGCCCCTGGGACCGCCTCGGCCATGAGCAGTTCTTC
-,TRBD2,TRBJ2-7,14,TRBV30,CAWVRAGSSYEQYF,TGTGCCTGGGTACGAGCGGGAAGCTCCTACGAGCAGTACTTC
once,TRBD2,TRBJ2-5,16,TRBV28,CASSTIGTSGEGTQYF,TGTGCCAGCAGTACCATCGGGACTAGCGGGGAGGGGACCCAGTACTTC
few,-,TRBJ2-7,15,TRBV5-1,CASSLPASLGNEQYF,TGCGCCAGCAGCTTGCCCGCCAGCTTGGGGAACGAGCAGTACTTC
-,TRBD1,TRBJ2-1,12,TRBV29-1,CSVGGGPNEQFF,TGCAGCGTTGGAGGGGGCCCGAATGAGCAGTTCTTC
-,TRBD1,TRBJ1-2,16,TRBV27,CASSSKGQNPSYGYTF,TGTGCCAGCAGTTCCAAGGGACAGAACCCGTCCTATGGCTACACCTTC
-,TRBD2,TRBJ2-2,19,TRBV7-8,CASSLLGRAIAANTGELFF,TGTGCCAGCAGCTTATTGGGGAGGGCGATAGCTGCGAACACCGGGGAGCTGTTTTTT
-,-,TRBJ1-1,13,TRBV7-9,CASQGQANTEAFF,TGTGCCAGCCAGGGGCAGGCCAACACTGAAGCTTTCTTT
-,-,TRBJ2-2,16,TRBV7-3,CASSLTSGVNTGELFF,TGTGCCAGCAGCTTAACGTCAGGGGTCAACACCGGGGAGCTGTTTTTT
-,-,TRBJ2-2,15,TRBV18,CASSPQGANTGELFF,TGTGCCAGCTCACCCCAGGGCGCGAACACCGGGGAGCTGTTTTTT
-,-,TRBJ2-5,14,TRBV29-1,CSVDKGRVQETQYF,TGCAGCGTTGACAAAGGCAGGGTTCAAGAGACCCAGTACTTC
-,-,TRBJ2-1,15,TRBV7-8,CASSLDGYSYNEQFF,TGTGCCAGCAGCTTAGATGGCTACTCCTACAATGAGCAGTTCTTC
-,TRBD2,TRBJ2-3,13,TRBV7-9,CATGGLRTDTQYF,TGTGCCACCGGGGGACTAAGGACAGATACGCAGTATTTT
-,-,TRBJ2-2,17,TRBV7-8,CASSVHVVQMNTGELFF,TGTGCCAGCAGCGTCCATGTGGTACAAATGAACACCGGGGAGCTGTTTTTT